Below are 15 T cell receptor beta chains sequenced from a single sample in a study of Ad26.COV2.S vaccination and SARS-CoV-2 variants. Clones were read by immunoSEQ multiplex PCR, and TCRdb kept only the in-frame ones, dropping some. The table includes roughly 100,000 clones, about 78% detected once. The material sequenced was peripheral blood, taken after recovery from COVID-19. These receptors originate from a human donor who had recovered from COVID-19.

The chain links TRBV11-2 to TRBJ1-1; no clear D. V was trimmed by 7 bases and J by 1 base, leaving 10 bases between them. Per the germline V gene, CDR1 is SGHAT and CDR2 is FQNNGV. The CDR3 length is 13 residues. The CDR3 here is CASTTNRNTEAFF. The CDR3 nucleotides read TGTGCCAGCACCACAAACAGGAACACTGAAGCTTTCTTT.

The chain combines TRBV3-1 (or the pseudogene TRBV3-2) with TRBJ2-7; possible D gene TRBD2, 6 bases. The CDR3 runs 11 residues. Germline CDR1 LGHDT, CDR2 YNNKEL (reference sequence). Trimming took 9 bases from V and 7 from J, leaving 13 bases between them. Here the CDR3 DNA reads TGTGCCAGTACGGGGGAGAGGGAGCAGTACTTC. This codes for CASTGEREQYF.

This clone has only a few counts. The V gene is TRBV4-1, the J gene TRBJ1-2; no reliable D call. Deletions cut 2 bases from V and 4 bases from J, with 11 bases between. There are 14 residues in the CDR3. Germline CDR1 and CDR2: MGHRA and YSYEKL. Here the CDR3 DNA reads TGCGCCAGCAGCCAAACGAAGGAGGCCTATGGCTACACCTTC. It codes for CASSQTKEAYGYTF.

V usage is TRBV5-5 and J usage is TRBJ1-1; D is ambiguous. The CDR3 sequence is 14 residues long. Germline CDR1 and CDR2: SGHKS and YYEKEE (reference sequence). V lost 1 base and J 0 bases, leaving 7 bases between the germline ends. CDR3 residues: CASSLYQVNTEAFF. The CDR3 nucleotides read TGTGCCAGCAGCTTGTACCAGGTGAACACTGAAGCTTTCTTT.

This clone was recorded a few times. The chain is built from TRBV2 and TRBJ1-5, with 7 nucleotides matching TRBD1. Losses at the gene ends were 7 bases for V and 3 bases for J; bases not matched to a gene: 9. The CDR3 contains 15 residues. Germline CDR1 is SNHLY and CDR2 is FYNNEI. The CDR3 protein is CASTRSQGINQPQHF. In DNA form, the CDR3 reads TGTGCCAGCACCCGGTCACAGGGGATCAATCAGCCCCAGCATTTT.

The rearrangement uses TRBV5-4 and TRBJ2-2; no reliable D call. CDR3 length: 14 amino acids. Trimming removed 4 bases from V and 1 base from J, with 8 bases in between. Germline V lookup: CDR1 SGHNT, CDR2 YYREEE (reference sequence). CDR3 region: CASSPRLNTGELFF. The CDR3 DNA sequence: TGTGCCAGCAGCCCCCGGTTGAACACCGGGGAGCTGTTTTTT.

The genes are TRBV19 and TRBJ2-2; no reliable D call. The CDR3 covers 16 residues. Germline lookup yields CDR1 LNHDA and CDR2 SQIVND (reference sequence). The CDR3 sequence: CALSRNPTTNTGELFF. CDR3 nucleotide sequence: TGTGCTTTGAGTAGGAACCCTACCACGAACACCGGGGAGCTGTTTTTT.

The chain has TRBV4-3 and TRBJ1-1; D unresolved. Per germline, CDR1 LGHNA and CDR2 YSLEER. V was shortened by 0 bases and J by 0 bases, with 8 bases between the two germline ends. The length of the CDR3 is 15 residues. The CDR3 loop is CASSQDRGVNTEAFF. The CDR3 nucleotides are TGCGCCAGCAGCCAAGATCGCGGGGTGAACACTGAAGCTTTCTTT.

The V call is TRBV6-2 or TRBV6-3, the J call TRBJ2-2; perhaps TRBD1 as D (6 bases). Trimming cost V 1 base and J 4 bases, with 10 bases left between them. Germline assignment: CDR1 MNHEY and CDR2 SVGEGT. CDR3 length: 15 residues. The CDR3 here is CASSYFGRGTGELFF. CDR3 in DNA: TGTGCCAGCAGTTACTTTGGCAGGGGCACCGGGGAGCTGTTTTTT.

This clone was seen a handful of times. V and J are TRBV11-2 and TRBJ1-1; no clear D. Germline lookup yields CDR1 SGHAT and CDR2 FQNNGV. V was cut by 2 bases and J by 5 bases, with 18 bases left in between. This CDR3 spans 16 amino acids. DNA for the CDR3: TGTGCCAGCAGCTTATCCTATGCGGGCAAGGCGACTGAAGCTTTCTTT. This encodes CASSLSYAGKATEAFF. The full variable domain, its missing parts supplied by reference TRBV11-2 and TRBJ1-1, is EAGVAQSPRYKIIEKRQSVAFWCNPISGHATLYWYQQILGQGPKLLIQFQNNGVVDDSQLPKDRFSAERLKGVDSTLKIQPAKLEDSAVYLCASSLSYAGKATEAFFGQGTRLTVV.

The chain links TRBV10-2 to TRBJ2-7, with 8 positions matching TRBD1. J was trimmed by 3 bases and V by 3 bases; bases with no gene match: 4. Germline loops: CDR1 WSHSY, CDR2 SAAADI. The CDR3 sequence is 14 residues long. The CDR3 nucleotides are TGCGCCAGCAGTGATTGGGACAGGTTCTACGAGCAGTACTTC. Translated: CASSDWDRFYEQYF.

The chain combines TRBV27 with TRBJ1-2; D possibly corresponds to TRBD1 (5 bases). The length of the CDR3 is 15 residues. CDR1 MNHEY and CDR2 SMNVEV come from the germline V gene (reference sequence). The V end was cut by 3 bases, the J end by 9 bases, with 20 bases between. The CDR3 is CASSLGTDYSRSYTF. CDR3 coding DNA: TGTGCCAGCAGTTTGGGGACGGACTACTCGCGGAGCTACACCTTC.

The chain links TRBV28 to TRBJ1-2, with D perhaps matching TRBD1 (6 bases). Looked up from germline, CDR1 is MDHEN and CDR2 is SYDVKM. V was clipped by 7 bases and J by 2 bases, with 17 bases between them. CDR3 size: 15 residues. The CDR3 nucleotides read TGTGCCAGCACCTCGGCAGGGGTAGGGAACTATGGCTACACCTTC. As protein: CASTSAGVGNYGYTF.

V and J are TRBV7-2 and TRBJ2-3; tentatively, D is TRBD2 (7 bases). Germline loops: CDR1 SGHTA, CDR2 FQGNSA. The CDR3 extends over 17 amino acids. Trimming removed 2 bases from V and 4 bases from J, with 19 bases in between. CDR3 loop: CASSLNGGGASPDTQYF. The DNA of the CDR3 is TGTGCCAGCAGCTTAAATGGTGGGGGGGCCTCTCCAGATACGCAGTATTTT. Full variable domain (outside the CDR3, taken from reference TRBV7-2 and TRBJ2-3): GAGVSQSPSNKVTEKGKDVELRCDPISGHTALYWYRQSLGQGLEFLIYFQGNSAPDKSGLPSDRFSAERTGGSVSTLTIQRTQQEDSAVYLCASSLNGGGASPDTQYFGPGTRLTVL.

J is TRBJ1-4 and V is TRBV27; 7 bases agree with TRBD1. The CDR3 length is 21 residues. V lost 4 bases to trimming and J lost 0 bases; unmatched junction nucleotides: 20. CDR1 and CDR2 from the germline V gene are MNHEY and SMNVEV (reference sequence). The CDR3 DNA is TGTGCCAGCAGTTACACCTACTCTACCGTGAGGGGGCCCCCAACTAATGAAAAACTGTTTTTT. This gives the protein CASSYTYSTVRGPPTNEKLFF.